The TCR beta chain described here comes from a study of T cell repertoires in cytomegalovirus infection. About the study: CMV epitopes in the study were HLA-C-restricted (recently identified) and HLA-B-restricted (well studied). Public TCR beta signatures were indicative of both CMV infection and a matching HLA type. Study conclusions and caveats: There were HLA-C-restricted CMV-specific TCR beta clonotypes dominating the ex vivo response.

This CDR3 has 15 residues. The germline V gene has CDR1 MGHRA and CDR2 YSYEKL. Note on this clonotype: The target antigen is unknown. One end of the junction fails to match germline, which may point to a read error.

TCRdb re-analysed the reads in MiXCR, keeping a single row per CDR3 protein. There are just over 450,000 distinct CDR3 sequences in the sample; approximately 40% occur only once, and 40% to 50% lies in the top ten. The V gene is TRBV4-1, the J gene TRBJ2-7, with 10 bases lining up with TRBD2. This specimen was cultured PBMCs, taken from culture after CMV antigen stimulation. This receptor was taken from a human donor in good health (CMV status not recorded). Some clones in this sample may be carry-over from other donors' samples. CDR3 sequence reads: CASSRQREGSYEQYF. Written as DNA, the CDR3 is TGTGCCAGCAGCCGCCAGCGGGAGGGCTCCTACGAGCAGTACTTC.